Below, 20 T cell receptor beta chains from the same sample are listed, as sequenced in a study of early T cells in non-severe SARS-CoV-2 infection. Each CDR3 protein gets one entry after TCRdb re-called the 5' RACE reads with MiXCR. Of some 40,000 distinct CDR3 sequences detected, 3.5% to 5% appear once; the ten largest clones hold about 17%. The material sequenced was whole blood. The source of these receptors is an adult who was a healthcare worker with PCR-confirmed SARS-CoV-2 infection or an uninfected control (not recorded which).

This clonotype was observed at least ten times. V gene TRBV12-3 or TRBV12-4 combines with J gene TRBJ1-4, with D hard to call. Between the trimmed V and J ends, which lost 7 bases and 8 bases, there was a span of 14 bases. CDR3 length: 13 amino acids. CDR3 in amino acids: CASTSTVLEKLFF. CDR3 DNA sequence: TGTGCCAGCACCTCGACTGTGTTGGAAAAACTGTTTTTT.

This clonotype came up many times. The V gene is TRBV6-2 or TRBV6-3, the J gene TRBJ2-1; D might be TRBD2 (6 bases). The V end was cut by 0 bases, the J end by 4 bases, with 19 bases between. This CDR3 has 18 amino acids. Germline loops: CDR1 MNHEY, CDR2 SVGEGT. The CDR3 is CASSYSGGFSGGYNEQFF. The DNA of the CDR3 is TGTGCCAGCAGTTACTCTGGAGGGTTTAGCGGCGGTTACAATGAGCAGTTCTTC.

This clonotype was observed at least ten times. The CDR3 loop reads CSASGSPAPREQFF. CDR3 nucleotides: TGCAGTGCTAGTGGCTCGCCGGCCCCCCGGGAGCAGTTCTTC. The V gene is TRBV20-1, the J gene TRBJ2-1; no clear D. CDR1 and CDR2 from the germline V gene are DFQATT and SNEGSKA (reference sequence). There are 14 residues in the CDR3. The V end was cut by 3 bases, the J end by 10 bases, with 19 bases between.

This clonotype was counted many times. V is TRBV11-2 and J is TRBJ1-2; TRBD1 might be the D (5 bases). CDR3 length: 13 amino acids. The germline gives CDR1 SGHAT, CDR2 FQNNGV. Trimming removed 4 bases at V and 3 bases at J, with 9 bases between. CDR3 in DNA: TGTGCCAGCAGCTCGGGACTGGACTATGGCTACACCTTC. Encoded protein: CASSSGLDYGYTF.

This clonotype was seen repeatedly, ten times or more. The rearrangement uses TRBV12-3 or TRBV12-4 and TRBJ1-5; D is undetermined. Deletions cut 6 bases from V and 1 base from J, with 7 bases between. The CDR3 totals 13 residues. Here the CDR3 reads CASSYDSNQPQHF. CDR3 in DNA: TGTGCCAGCAGCTACGACAGCAATCAGCCCCAGCATTTT.

This clonotype appeared many times. The chain is built from TRBV6-6 and TRBJ2-4, with D maybe TRBD2 (5 bases). The CDR3 sequence is 15 residues long. From germline, CDR1 is MNHNY and CDR2 SVGAGI (reference sequence). V was clipped by 5 bases and J by 1 base, with 12 bases between them. CDR3 region: CASSDDPGAKNIQYF. The CDR3 DNA sequence: TGTGCCAGCAGTGACGACCCGGGGGCCAAAAACATTCAGTACTTC.

In its sample, this clonotype was seen many times. The chain joins TRBV12-3 or TRBV12-4 to TRBJ1-4, with D perhaps TRBD1 (6 bases). This CDR3 is built from 15 residues. Between the trimmed V and J ends, which lost 5 bases and 2 bases, there was a span of 12 bases. The CDR3 bases are TGTGCCAGCAGTCTATCGGGGGCGACTAATGAAAAACTGTTTTTT. It specifies CASSLSGATNEKLFF.

V and J are TRBV7-8 and TRBJ2-5, with D possibly matching TRBD2 (7 bases). Trimming shortened V by 2 bases and J by 5 bases, and 15 bases separated the two germline ends. CDR1 is SGHVS and CDR2 is FQNEAQ in the germline V gene. The CDR3 is 15 amino acids. The CDR3, as DNA: TGTGCCAGCAGCTTAAGCGGACTAGGGGGGGAGACCCAGTACTTC. It yields the protein CASSLSGLGGETQYF.

This clonotype was counted many times. The chain combines TRBV12-3 or TRBV12-4 with TRBJ2-1; weak D call: TRBD2 (6 bases). This CDR3 region has 15 residues. The V end lost 3 bases, the J end lost 0 bases, and 9 bases lay between the germline ends. CDR3 sequence (DNA): TGTGCCAGCAGTTTCGGCGGGGACTCCTACAATGAGCAGTTCTTC. Translation gives CASSFGGDSYNEQFF.

This clonotype occurred many times. The chain is built from TRBV20-1 and TRBJ1-5, with TRBD1 as a possible D gene (5 bases). Germline lookup yields CDR1 DFQATT and CDR2 SNEGSKA (reference sequence). The CDR3 loop spans 12 amino acids. The V end was cut by 3 bases, the J end by 6 bases, with 9 bases between. The DNA of the CDR3 is TGCAGTGCTAGTCAGGGCCCTCAGCCCCAGCATTTT. Translation gives CSASQGPQPQHF.

This clonotype was counted at least ten times. J is TRBJ1-2 and V is TRBV20-1; 10 nucleotides align to TRBD1. Germline loops: CDR1 DFQATT, CDR2 SNEGSKA (reference sequence). The CDR3 is made up of 16 amino acids. The V gene end was trimmed by 6 bases and the J gene end by 4 bases; junction bases not matched to a gene: 14. CDR3 bases: TGCAGTGCCAAGGCGACAGGGGGCTCCCCTTTCTATGGCTACACCTTC. Translating gives CSAKATGGSPFYGYTF.

Ten or more counts support this clonotype. The chain recombines TRBV29-1 with TRBJ2-4, with TRBD1 identical over 7 bases. The CDR3 is 14 amino acids. CDR1 and CDR2 from the germline V gene are SQVTM and ANQGSEA. V lost 4 bases, J lost 4 bases, and 7 bases stayed unmatched. CDR3 loop: CSVVSGTAKNIQYF. CDR3 in DNA: TGCAGCGTTGTCTCAGGGACAGCTAAAAACATTCAGTACTTC.

The genes are TRBV5-1 and TRBJ2-1; 7 bases align to TRBD1. Germline V lookup: CDR1 SGHRS, CDR2 YFSETQ. CDR3 length: 14 residues. Trimming at V came to 7 bases and at J to 7 bases, leaving 11 bases not matched to a gene. Written as DNA, the CDR3 is TGCGCCAGCTTTAAGGGGGCCACTGGAAATGAGCAGTTCTTC. This encodes CASFKGATGNEQFF.

The chain uses TRBV20-1 and TRBJ2-7; D gene uncertain. V was cut by 3 bases and J by 4 bases, with 13 bases left in between. CDR1 and CDR2 from the germline V gene are DFQATT and SNEGSKA (reference sequence). The CDR3 sequence is 13 residues long. The CDR3 DNA sequence: TGCAGTGCTAGGAGAGGTATCCGGTACGAGCAGTACTTC. Translating it yields CSARRGIRYEQYF.

At least ten counts were recorded for this clonotype. This chain uses TRBV29-1 with TRBJ1-1, with D maybe TRBD1 (6 bases). Germline lookup yields CDR1 SQVTM and CDR2 ANQGSEA. This CDR3 comprises 13 residues. V was clipped by 7 bases and J by 0 bases, with 12 bases between them. CDR3 bases: TGCAGCGGTCAGGGGAATCTGAACACTGAAGCTTTCTTT. Translated: CSGQGNLNTEAFF.

This clonotype has a count of ten or more. V gene TRBV7-2 combines with J gene TRBJ1-1; the D gene is possibly TRBD1 (6 bases). The V gene's germline CDR1 is SGHTA and CDR2 FQGNSA. The CDR3 sequence is 13 residues long. Trimming took off 4 bases at V and 8 bases at J, with 14 bases between the two ends. The chain's CDR3 is CASSSHRVTEAFF. In DNA form, the CDR3 reads TGTGCCAGCAGCTCCCACAGGGTTACCGAAGCTTTCTTT.

This clonotype was recorded at least ten times. The chain uses TRBV11-2 and TRBJ2-1, with 7 bases lining up with TRBD2. CDR1 is SGHAT, CDR2 FQNNGV, per germline. The ends lost 0 bases at V and 4 bases at J; junction bases unmatched: 15. This CDR3 contains 19 residues. Here the CDR3 reads CASSLEAAWDGGDYNEQFF. Written as DNA, the CDR3 is TGTGCCAGCAGCTTAGAGGCAGCCTGGGATGGGGGGGATTACAATGAGCAGTTCTTC.

In its sample, this clonotype was seen many times. The V call is TRBV7-9, the J call TRBJ2-2; 7 bases align to TRBD1. Losses at the gene ends were 5 bases for V and 5 bases for J; bases not matched to a gene: 8. The CDR3 length is 15 residues. Germline CDR1 and CDR2: SEHNR and FQNEAQ (reference sequence). DNA for the CDR3: TGTGCCAGCAGCCATACAGGGGAAAGTACCGGGGAGCTGTTTTTT. It is translated as CASSHTGESTGELFF. Looking up the rest from reference TRBV7-9 and TRBJ2-2 gives the full variable domain: DTGVSQNPRHKITKRGQNVTFRCDPISEHNRLYWYRQTLGQGPEFLTYFQNEAQLEKSRLLSDRFSAERPKGSFSTLEIQRTEQGDSAMYLCASSHTGESTGELFFGEGSRLTVL.

This clonotype turned up a few times. The chain combines TRBV18 with TRBJ1-2; 7 positions agree with TRBD1. CDR1 and CDR2 (germline): KGHSH, LQKENI. V shed 2 bases and J 4 bases; nucleotides not matched to a gene: 7. This CDR3 has 15 amino acids. CDR3 in DNA: TGTGCCAGCTCACCAACAGGGGATCTCGGCTATGGCTACACCTTC. It translates to CASSPTGDLGYGYTF.

The rearrangement joins TRBV7-3 to TRBJ2-3; D is perhaps TRBD1 (5 bases). V lost 3 bases and J 6 bases, leaving 16 bases between the germline ends. Germline V gene lookup returns CDR1 SGHTA and CDR2 FQGTGA. The CDR3 has 15 amino acids. As DNA, the CDR3 is TGTGCCAGCAGCTTTAAGCAGGGCGTCAGGGATACGCAGTATTTT. Protein sequence: CASSFKQGVRDTQYF.